This T cell receptor beta chain was sequenced for a study of blood T cell repertoires in COVID-19. About the study: T cells, B-cell-depleted T cells, or PBMCs provided the cDNA or gDNA that served as material.

This table comes from immunoSEQ multiplex PCR, and its TCRdb copy is limited to in-frame clones, with some not included. The profile shows some 300,000 clones, approximately 91% of them singletons. Symptom resolution, clearance, or two negative PCRs marked the recovered donors of Cohort 3. This clonotype originated in a woman in her twenties or thirties who had recovered from COVID-19. The specimen sequenced was PBMCs or T cells enriched from blood (not recorded which).

The CDR3 loop is CATSDRAPEAFF. In DNA, the CDR3 is TGTGCCACCTCGGACAGGGCGCCTGAAGCTTTCTTT. The chain recombines TRBV19 with TRBJ1-1; 8 bases are a match to TRBD1. V dropped 10 bases and J dropped 6; count of bases not matched to a gene: 7. Germline CDR1 is LNHDA and CDR2 is SQIVND (reference sequence). The CDR3 spans 12 residues.